A selection of T cell receptor beta chains follows, all from one sample in a study of CD39 and CD103 CD8 tumor-infiltrating T cells. The repertoire was sequenced with immunoSEQ multiplex PCR; TCRdb's copy has only in-frame clones and lacks some. The data contain 6,000 to 8,500 clones, around 69% of them singletons. The sequencing sample was made of CD8+ T cells sorted from blood. The receptors shown here come from a human donor with head and neck squamous cell carcinoma. The CDR3 runs from the conserved cysteine through the conserved F or W. The D gene is left open where the match is weak. Expanded clones are given a class, and other clones once, few, many or no size at all.

D	length	V	J	size	DNA	CDR3
-	15	TRBV19	TRBJ1-2	few	TGTGCCAGTAGTCTGGTTCAGGTATCCTTCTATGGCTACACCTTC	CASSLVQVSFYGYTF
-	12	TRBV10-2	TRBJ2-7	-	TGCGCCAGCAGTGACGGTGGCTACGAGCAGTACTTC	CASSDGGYEQYF
-	14	TRBV5-4	TRBJ1-1	-	TGTGCCAGCAGCTCAACGGATGGGGCCACTGAAGCTTTCTTT	CASSSTDGATEAFF
-	11	TRBV27	TRBJ2-1	-	TGTGCCAGCAGCTTCTACAATGAGCAGTTCTTC	CASSFYNEQFF
-	14	TRBV5-6	TRBJ1-2	-	TGTGCCAGCAGTTTGGACACCATTAACTATGGCTACACCTTC	CASSLDTINYGYTF
TRBD1	15	TRBV19	TRBJ2-5	-	TGTGCCAGTAGTATAGACGGACAGGCACAAGAGACCCAGTACTTC	CASSIDGQAQETQYF
TRBD1	15	TRBV13	TRBJ1-4	-	TGTGCCAGCAGCTTATCAGGGGGCGCCTTGGAAAAACTGTTTTTT	CASSLSGGALEKLFF
-	18	TRBV7-8	TRBJ2-3	-	TGTGCCAGCAGCTTATCCTTTTTCGGGACGGCTAGCACAGATACGCAGTATTTT	CASSLSFFGTASTDTQYF
-	18	TRBV19	TRBJ1-1	few	TGTGCCAGTTACCAAGACAGTCTTGCCTCCTACCCGAACACTGAAGCTTTCTTT	CASYQDSLASYPNTEAFF
TRBD1	20	TRBV9	TRBJ2-6	-	TGTGCCAGCAGCGCATCCGGGACAGGGTATACAAGCTCTGGGGCCAACGTCCTGACTTTC	CASSASGTGYTSSGANVLTF
-	13	TRBV4-3	TRBJ1-1	few	TGCGCCAGCAGCATGGAGGGTAACACTGAAGCTTTCTTT	CASSMEGNTEAFF
-	15	TRBV13	TRBJ1-4	-	TGTGCCAGCAGCCCCGTCCTCGGGGCTAATGAAAAACTGTTTTTT	CASSPVLGANEKLFF
-	14	TRBV6-6	TRBJ2-7	-	TGTGCCAGCAGTTACGGTCCAGGTGGCTACGAGCAGTACTTC	CASSYGPGGYEQYF
-	12	TRBV10-2	TRBJ2-1	-	TGCGCCACCGAACAAGGCTACAATGAGCAGTTCTTC	CATEQGYNEQFF
TRBD1	14	TRBV13	TRBJ2-7	-	TGTGCCAGCAGCATCAGGGGGCGCCCCTACGAGCAGTACTTC	CASSIRGRPYEQYF
-	16	TRBV7-9	TRBJ2-1	-	TGTGCCAGCAGCTTAGGACGGGCCCCTACTTACAATGAGCAGTTCTTC	CASSLGRAPTYNEQFF
-	16	TRBV7-3	TRBJ1-1	-	TGTGCCAGCAGCTTAGGGCCTGAGGGGCGTAACACTGAAGCTTTCTTT	CASSLGPEGRNTEAFF
TRBD2	16	TRBV7-6	TRBJ2-1	-	TGTGCCAGCAGCTCAAGCGAAGGACTAGGAGGCGATGAGCAGTTCTTC	CASSSSEGLGGDEQFF
-	14	TRBV30	TRBJ1-2	-	TGTGCCTGGAGTACCGACGGGGGCAGGGGCGGCTACACCTTC	CAWSTDGGRGGYTF
TRBD2	16	TRBV7-7	TRBJ2-1	-	TGTGCCAGCAGCCCTCAAGAAGCGGGAGGGCCCAATGAGCAGTTCTTC	CASSPQEAGGPNEQFF
-	11	TRBV9	TRBJ1-3	-	TGTGCCAGCAGCCACCCGGGGGCGAAATATTTT	CASSHPGAKYF
-	13	TRBV4-1	TRBJ1-2	-	TGCGCCAGCAGCCAAGAGACGCCCGCTGGCTACACCTTC	CASSQETPAGYTF
-	15	TRBV4-3	TRBJ2-3	-	TGCGCCAGCAGCCAAGGTTCTAGTAACACAGATACGCAGTATTTT	CASSQGSSNTDTQYF
-	13	TRBV9	TRBJ1-3	-	TGTGCCAGCAGCGATCCGACTGGAAACACCATATATTTT	CASSDPTGNTIYF
TRBD1	15	TRBV7-2	TRBJ1-2	-	TGTGCCAGCAGCCCTTCCGGGACAGGCCTCTATGGCTACACCTTC	CASSPSGTGLYGYTF
-	15	TRBV19	TRBJ1-1	once	TGTGCCAGTAGTAGAGGCGGGGGAGGTAGGACTGAAGCTTTCTTT	CASSRGGGGRTEAFF
TRBD2	17	TRBV4-1	TRBJ2-3	-	TGCGCCAGCAGCCAAGTAGCGGGAGCATCTAGCACAGATACGCAGTATTTT	CASSQVAGASSTDTQYF